This T cell receptor beta chain was retrieved from a study of regulatory T cells in long-lasting Graves disease. Study findings and constraints: Sampling was limited to peripheral blood rather than thyroid tissue.

This clonotype was seen many times. The antigen remains unidentified. Building of the TCR beta libraries involved iRepertoire HTBI primers and Arm-PCR of CDR3 regions. TCRdb re-analysed the multiplex PCR reads in MiXCR, keeping a single row per CDR3 protein. Among approximately 460,000 distinct CDR3 sequences listed, around 15% were seen once. Specified time point: newly diagnosed GD, antithyroid drugs for less than 3 months. Generation of the TCR library employed RNA extracted from PBMCs. The same data also went into a second study, on T cells in Graves' hyperthyroidism and ophthalmopathy. This second study notes: Recently diagnosed hyperthyroidism of less than 2 months' duration affected patients aged 18 to 65.

The TCR sequence derives from a woman in her twenties or thirties with Graves disease. This sample comprised peripheral blood mononuclear cells (PBMCs), obtained at new diagnosis, from a patient treated with antithyroid drugs.

In DNA, the CDR3 is TGTGCCAGCAGTTGGGGGTCACGAGAGACCCAGTACTTC. Residues: CASSWGSRETQYF. This chain connects TRBV12-3 or TRBV12-4 to TRBJ2-5, with D tentatively TRBD1 or TRBD2 (5 bases each). The CDR3 sequence is 13 residues long. Trimming pared 4 bases from V and 4 bases from J, leaving 10 bases between.